This passage covers 25 T cell receptor beta chains from one sample sequenced in a study of T cells in Graves' hyperthyroidism and ophthalmopathy. Template material for amplifying TCR beta CDR3 regions consisted of RNA transcripts. TCR CDR3 regions were first amplified by RT-PCR with HTBI primers. TCRdb reprocessed the multiplex PCR reads with MiXCR, giving one entry per CDR3 protein. The profile shows about 380,000 distinct CDR3 sequences, about 14% of them singletons. Specimen: blood. These receptors were collected from a woman aged 55-70 years with Graves' hyperthyroidism.

The chain links TRBV11-2 to TRBJ2-3; TRBD2 matches 9 bases. The CDR3 is made up of 15 amino acids. Germline V gives CDR1 SGHAT, CDR2 FQNNGV. V lost 3 bases, J lost 4 bases, and 5 bases stayed unmatched. This chain's CDR3 is CASSFLAGVADTQYF. For the CDR3, the DNA is TGTGCCAGCAGCTTCTTAGCGGGAGTGGCAGATACGCAGTATTTT.

The chain employs TRBV19 and TRBJ1-2; D may be TRBD1 (5 bases). The CDR3 is 13 residues long. V was cut by 7 bases and J by 7 bases, with 16 bases left in between. Per germline, CDR1 LNHDA and CDR2 SQIVND (reference sequence). The CDR3 region is CASNVPRVGGYTF. Here the CDR3 DNA reads TGTGCCAGTAACGTTCCCAGGGTCGGTGGCTACACCTTC. Supplemented by reference TRBV19 and TRBJ1-2, the full variable domain reads DGGITQSPKYLFRKEGQNVTLSCEQNLNHDAMYWYRQDPGQGLRLIYYSQIVNDFQKGDIAEGYSVSREKKESFPLTVTSAQKNPTAFYLCASNVPRVGGYTFGSGTRLTVV.

This clonotype turned up a few times. This chain links TRBV27 with TRBJ1-5, with D maybe TRBD1 (6 bases). Trimming removed 5 bases at V and 6 bases at J, with 20 bases between. CDR1 and CDR2 (germline): MNHEY, SMNVEV (reference sequence). This CDR3 has 16 amino acids. In DNA, the CDR3 is TGTGCCAGCAGTAATCTCGACAGGTTGGGATCTCAGCCCCAGCATTTT. Amino acids: CASSNLDRLGSQPQHF.

This chain connects TRBV5-5 to TRBJ2-4; D ambiguous. This CDR3 is built from 15 residues. The ends were cut back, 4 bases at V and 0 bases at J, with 11 bases in the middle. The germline V gene has CDR1 SGHKS and CDR2 YYEKEE (reference sequence). In nucleotides, the CDR3 is TGTGCCAGCAGCCCCGATGGGCTAGCCAAAAACATTCAGTACTTC. Translated: CASSPDGLAKNIQYF.

This clonotype was observed at least ten times. The chain has TRBV6-1 and TRBJ1-5; 8 nucleotides match TRBD1. Germline assignment: CDR1 MNHNS and CDR2 SASEGT. J was trimmed by 2 bases and V by 5 bases; bases with no gene match: 5. This CDR3 spans 15 amino acids. CDR3 in amino acids: CASSRGGQGNQPQHF. DNA for the CDR3: TGTGCCAGCAGTCGGGGGGGACAGGGCAATCAGCCCCAGCATTTT.

This chain uses TRBV20-1 with TRBJ2-7; a possible D gene is TRBD1 (5 bases). This CDR3 region has 15 residues. Germline V gene lookup returns CDR1 DFQATT and CDR2 SNEGSKA (reference sequence). Trimming stripped 1 base from V and 2 bases from J, with 15 bases between. The CDR3 nucleotides are TGCAGTGCTAGAGGGATGGGGCAGCTCGCCTACGAGCAGTACTTC. Encoded protein: CSARGMGQLAYEQYF.

This clonotype was seen ten or more times. The J gene is TRBJ2-1, the V gene TRBV12-5; D unclear. CDR1 LGHNT and CDR2 FRNRAP come from the germline V gene. Trimming stripped 4 bases from V and 5 bases from J, with 12 bases between. The CDR3 has 14 amino acids. This chain's CDR3 is CASGSPPYDNEQFF. CDR3 DNA: TGTGCTAGTGGTTCCCCGCCCTACGACAATGAGCAGTTCTTC.

This clonotype was found many times. The V and J genes are TRBV2 and TRBJ2-1; D is perhaps TRBD2 (7 bases). This CDR3 is built from 13 residues. Germline CDR1 SNHLY, CDR2 FYNNEI. Trimming stripped 6 bases from V and 9 bases from J, with 15 bases between. The CDR3 nucleotides read TGTGCCAGCAGGCCCCGGGGGGCCGGTGAGCAGTTCTTC. Encoded protein: CASRPRGAGEQFF.

V usage is TRBV30 and J usage is TRBJ1-5; no clear D. This CDR3 contains 15 residues. Germline assignment: CDR1 GTSNPN and CDR2 SVGIG (reference sequence). V lost 1 base to trimming and J lost 5 bases, with 15 bases between them. Written as DNA, the CDR3 is TGTGCCTGGAGTGGCCGACTCGGTCGGTATCAGCCCCAGCATTTT. It is translated as CAWSGRLGRYQPQHF.

The table lists this clonotype with many counts. The gene calls are TRBV12-3 or TRBV12-4 and TRBJ2-3; 7 nucleotides align to TRBD2. The CDR3 has 19 residues. V lost 6 bases and J lost 1; bases outside the gene matches: 19. In DNA, the CDR3 is TGTGCCAGCAGGGAGCCATTTCTTGGGGCGGGAGAAGGCACAGATACGCAGTATTTT. It yields the protein CASREPFLGAGEGTDTQYF.

This clonotype was seen only a few times. This rearrangement joins TRBV5-1 to TRBJ2-2, with TRBD1 matching 9 bases. With 2 bases clipped from V and 6 bases from J, the junction kept 8 bases outside the gene matches. CDR1 and CDR2 from the germline V gene are SGHRS and YFSETQ. The CDR3 consists of 16 residues. Written as DNA, the CDR3 is TGCGCCAGCAGCTTACAGGGGGCTCCGTCCGCCGGGGAGCTGTTTTTT. Translation: CASSLQGAPSAGELFF.

This clonotype occurred a few times. V usage is TRBV6-1 and J usage is TRBJ2-5; a weak D match, TRBD2 (5 bases). V lost 4 bases and J lost 2, with 11 bases in between. This CDR3 spans 14 amino acids. The germline V gene encodes CDR1 MNHNS and CDR2 SASEGT. The DNA for the CDR3 is TGTGCCAGCAGTGCAGGAAGCGGACAAGAGACCCAGTACTTC. Protein: CASSAGSGQETQYF.

This clonotype turned up a few times. The V gene is TRBV6-1, the J gene TRBJ1-1; D possibly corresponds to TRBD1 (6 bases). The V gene's germline CDR1 is MNHNS and CDR2 SASEGT. The germline V and J ends were trimmed by 10 bases and 5 bases, with 17 bases remaining between them. The CDR3 totals 13 residues. CDR3 region: CATLRGVETEAFF. CDR3 nucleotides: TGTGCCACCCTCAGGGGAGTTGAAACTGAAGCTTTCTTT.

This clonotype has at least ten counts. This chain links TRBV28 with TRBJ2-5; TRBD2 matches at 11 bases. The CDR3 extends over 15 amino acids. Losses at the gene ends were 7 bases for V and 3 bases for J; bases not matched to a gene: 7. In germline, CDR1 is MDHEN, CDR2 SYDVKM. The CDR3 loop is CASMPGTSGKETQYF. The CDR3, as DNA: TGTGCCAGCATGCCCGGGACTAGCGGAAAAGAGACCCAGTACTTC.

This clonotype was detected only a few times. This chain joins TRBV7-9 and TRBJ2-2; 14 nucleotides line up with TRBD2. The CDR3 extends over 18 amino acids. Germline values: CDR1 SEHNR, CDR2 FQNEAQ (reference sequence). V lost 5 bases, J lost 1 base, and 6 bases stayed unmatched. DNA for the CDR3: TGTGCCAGCAGCCCGGGACTAGCGGGAGTATGGAACACCGGGGAGCTGTTTTTT. Its translation: CASSPGLAGVWNTGELFF.

This clonotype was counted many times. The chain couples TRBV13 to TRBJ2-7, with 7 bases lining up with TRBD1. The CDR3 is 16 amino acids. V gave up 5 bases and J gave up 2 bases; unmatched junction bases: 12. The germline V gene has CDR1 PRHDT and CDR2 FYEKMQ (reference sequence). As DNA, the CDR3 is TGTGCCAGCAGCATAAGCCCTTCGACAGGGCCCTACGAGCAGTACTTC. This codes for CASSISPSTGPYEQYF.

This clonotype was detected ten times or more. The chain carries TRBV20-1 and TRBJ2-7; D perhaps matches TRBD2 (6 bases). This CDR3 is 12 amino acids long. V gave up 0 bases and J gave up 3 bases, with 6 bases separating them. The germline V gene has CDR1 DFQATT and CDR2 SNEGSKA (reference sequence). This chain's CDR3 is CSAREGGYEQYF. The CDR3 coding sequence is TGCAGTGCTAGAGAGGGGGGCTACGAGCAGTACTTC.

The chain is built from TRBV7-9 and TRBJ2-1; D is perhaps TRBD2 (7 bases). The CDR3 is 18 amino acids. Deletions cut 3 bases from V and 0 bases from J, with 18 bases between. CDR1 is SEHNR, CDR2 FQNEAQ, per germline (reference sequence). In DNA, the CDR3 is TGTGCCAGCAGCTTGGGGGTGGGGGGGACAAGCTCCTACAATGAGCAGTTCTTC. This translates into CASSLGVGGTSSYNEQFF.

This clonotype was seen at least ten times. The CDR3 DNA reads TGTGCCAGCAGTAAAGCGGGATTCCGATACAATGAGCAGTTCTTC. As protein: CASSKAGFRYNEQFF. The chain links TRBV12-3 or TRBV12-4 to TRBJ2-1; TRBD2 aligns across 7 bases. Trimming at V came to 5 bases and at J to 4 bases, leaving 8 bases not matched to a gene. The CDR3 sequence is 15 residues long.

V gene TRBV12-3 or TRBV12-4 combines with J gene TRBJ2-2; D perhaps matches TRBD1 (6 bases). The V and J ends lost 6 bases and 3 bases respectively, with 14 bases between them. The CDR3 is 15 residues long. The CDR3 DNA reads as TGTGCCAGCAGGTCCTCCAGGGGCTACACCGGGGAGCTGTTTTTT. Translated, it gives CASRSSRGYTGELFF.

The table lists this clonotype with a few counts. Here the CDR3 omits its conserved ending phenylalanine or tryptophan, so a read error is the likely source. The chain joins TRBV30 to TRBJ1-2; D remains ambiguous. V lost 1 base, J lost 5 bases, and 5 bases lay in between. The CDR3 is made up of 11 amino acids. In germline, CDR1 is GTSNPN, CDR2 SVGIG (reference sequence). Written as DNA, the CDR3 is TGTGCCTGGAGTGCCGGATATGGCTACACCCTC. It is translated as CAWSAGYGYTL.

The chain combines TRBV7-9 with TRBJ2-1; TRBD2 matches at 11 bases. V lost 10 bases, J lost 9 bases, and 14 bases stayed unmatched. CDR1 is SEHNR and CDR2 is FQNEAQ in the germline V gene (reference sequence). This CDR3 is built from 15 residues. CDR3 residues: CAISSGTSGFVEQFF. CDR3 nucleotides: TGTGCCATCTCCTCCGGGACTAGCGGTTTTGTTGAGCAGTTCTTC.

This clonotype has a handful of counts. V is TRBV11-1 and J is TRBJ1-3, with D uncertain. The CDR3 has 16 amino acids. Trimming pared 5 bases from V and 4 bases from J, leaving 18 bases between. Germline CDR1 and CDR2: SGHAT and FQDESV (reference sequence). The CDR3 reads CASSPGGFSIGNTIYF. The DNA for the CDR3 is TGTGCCAGCAGCCCTGGCGGTTTCTCGATCGGAAACACCATATATTTT.

This clonotype has at least ten counts. The J gene is TRBJ1-1, the V gene TRBV2; D remains unclear. This CDR3 has 14 amino acids. Looked up from germline, CDR1 is SNHLY and CDR2 is FYNNEI. Trimming took 4 bases from V and 6 from J, leaving 15 bases between them. CDR3 coding DNA: TGTGCCAGCAGTGCACGGTCTACAAGGGCTGAAGCTTTCTTT. Translating it yields CASSARSTRAEAFF.

This clonotype was detected many times. As DNA, the CDR3 is TGTGCCTGGACTCTCTCCTACAATGAGCAGTTCTTC. Translating gives CAWTLSYNEQFF. The V gene is TRBV30, the J gene TRBJ2-1; no definite D call. The CDR3 is 12 amino acids. Germline CDR1 is GTSNPN and CDR2 is SVGIG (reference sequence). The germline V and J ends were trimmed by 4 bases and 0 bases, with 4 bases remaining between them. Supplemented by reference TRBV30 and TRBJ2-1, the full variable domain reads SQTIHQWPATLVQPVGSPLSLECTVEGTSNPNLYWYRQAAGRGLQLLFYSVGIGQISSEVPQNLSASRPQDRQFILSSKKLLLSDSGFYLCAWTLSYNEQFFGPGTRLTVL.